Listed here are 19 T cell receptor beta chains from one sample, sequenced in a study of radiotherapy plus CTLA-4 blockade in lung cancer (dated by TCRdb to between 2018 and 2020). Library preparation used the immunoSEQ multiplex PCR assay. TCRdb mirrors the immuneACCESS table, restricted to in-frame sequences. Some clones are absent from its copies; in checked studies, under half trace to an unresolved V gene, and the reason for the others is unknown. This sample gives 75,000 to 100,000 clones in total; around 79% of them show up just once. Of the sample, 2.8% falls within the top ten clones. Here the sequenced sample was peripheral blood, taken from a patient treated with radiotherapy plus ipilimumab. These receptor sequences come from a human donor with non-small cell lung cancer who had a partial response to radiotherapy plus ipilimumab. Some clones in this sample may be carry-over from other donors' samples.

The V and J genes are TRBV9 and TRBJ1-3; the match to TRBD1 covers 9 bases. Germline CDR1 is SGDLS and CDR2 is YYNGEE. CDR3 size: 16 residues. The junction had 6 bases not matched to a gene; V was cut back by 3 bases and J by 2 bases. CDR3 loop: CASSAGRTGAGNTIYF. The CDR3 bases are TGTGCCAGCAGCGCAGGAAGGACAGGGGCTGGAAACACCATATATTTT.

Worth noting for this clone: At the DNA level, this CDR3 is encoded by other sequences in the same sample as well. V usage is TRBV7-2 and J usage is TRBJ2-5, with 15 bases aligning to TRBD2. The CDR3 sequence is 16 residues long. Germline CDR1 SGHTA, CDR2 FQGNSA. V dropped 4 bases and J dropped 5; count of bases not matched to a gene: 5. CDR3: CASSSGLAGGRETQYF. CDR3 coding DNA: TGTGCCAGCAGCTCCGGACTAGCGGGGGGGCGGGAGACCCAGTACTTC.

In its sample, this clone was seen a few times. CDR3 sequence (DNA): TGTGCCAGCTCCACAGGGGGCAAGAACACTGAAGCTTTCTTT. It is translated as CASSTGGKNTEAFF. The chain uses TRBV18 and TRBJ1-1, with TRBD1 matching 9 bases. Germline V gives CDR1 KGHSH, CDR2 LQKENI. The CDR3 sequence is 14 residues long. Trimming took 6 bases from V and 1 from J; bases not matched to a gene: 3. The full variable domain, with the rest looked up from reference TRBV18 and TRBJ1-1, is NAGVMQNPRHLVRRRGQEARLRCSPMKGHSHVYWYRQLPEEGLKFMVYLQKENIIDESGMPKERFSAEFPKEGPSILRIQQVVRGDSAAYFCASSTGGKNTEAFFGQGTRLTVV.

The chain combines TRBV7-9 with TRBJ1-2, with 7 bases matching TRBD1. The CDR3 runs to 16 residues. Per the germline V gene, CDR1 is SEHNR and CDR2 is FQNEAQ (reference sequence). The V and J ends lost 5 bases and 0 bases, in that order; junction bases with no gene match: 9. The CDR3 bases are TGTGCCAGCAGCCGACCCGGGACAGCGACTAACTATGGCTACACCTTC. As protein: CASSRPGTATNYGYTF. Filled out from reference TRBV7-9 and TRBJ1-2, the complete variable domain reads DTGVSQNPRHKITKRGQNVTFRCDPISEHNRLYWYRQTLGQGPEFLTYFQNEAQLEKSRLLSDRFSAERPKGSFSTLEIQRTEQGDSAMYLCASSRPGTATNYGYTFGSGTRLTVV.

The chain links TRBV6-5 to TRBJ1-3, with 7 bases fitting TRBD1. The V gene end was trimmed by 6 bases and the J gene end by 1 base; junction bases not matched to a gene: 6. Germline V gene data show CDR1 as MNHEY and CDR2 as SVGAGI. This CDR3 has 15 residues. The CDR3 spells CASSWDSRSGNTIYF. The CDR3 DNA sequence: TGTGCCAGCAGCTGGGACAGTCGGTCTGGAAACACCATATATTTT.

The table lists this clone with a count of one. Written as DNA, the CDR3 is TGTGCCAGTAGTATAGAGGGGGGGCGAAGCAATCAGCCCCAGCATTTT. It is translated as CASSIEGGRSNQPQHF. The genes are TRBV19 and TRBJ1-5; perhaps TRBD1 as D (6 bases). This CDR3 contains 16 residues. Germline V CDR1 and CDR2: LNHDA, SQIVND (reference sequence). The ends were cut back, 0 bases at V and 1 base at J, with 10 bases in the middle.

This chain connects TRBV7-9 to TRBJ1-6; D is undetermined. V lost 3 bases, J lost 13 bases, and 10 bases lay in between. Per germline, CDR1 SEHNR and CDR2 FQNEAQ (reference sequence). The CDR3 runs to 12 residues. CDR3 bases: TGTGCCAGCAGCTTTACCGAACAGCCCCTCCACTTT. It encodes CASSFTEQPLHF. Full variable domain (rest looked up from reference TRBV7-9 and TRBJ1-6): DTGVSQNPRHKITKRGQNVTFRCDPISEHNRLYWYRQTLGQGPEFLTYFQNEAQLEKSRLLSDRFSAERPKGSFSTLEIQRTEQGDSAMYLCASSFTEQPLHFGNGTRLTVT.

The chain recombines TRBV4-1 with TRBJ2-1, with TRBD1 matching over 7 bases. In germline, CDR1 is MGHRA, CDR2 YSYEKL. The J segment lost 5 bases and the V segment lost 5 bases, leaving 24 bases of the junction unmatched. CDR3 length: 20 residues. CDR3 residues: CASSVKISRQAGGTNNEQFF. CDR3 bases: TGCGCCAGCAGCGTAAAGATCTCGAGACAGGCAGGGGGTACCAACAATGAGCAGTTCTTC.

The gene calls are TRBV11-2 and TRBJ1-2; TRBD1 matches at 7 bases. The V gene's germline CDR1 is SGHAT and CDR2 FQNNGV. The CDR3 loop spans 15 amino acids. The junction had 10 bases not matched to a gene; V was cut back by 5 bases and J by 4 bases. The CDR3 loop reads CASSQRGDSVYGYTF. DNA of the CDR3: TGTGCCAGCAGCCAGAGGGGGGACAGCGTCTATGGCTACACCTTC.

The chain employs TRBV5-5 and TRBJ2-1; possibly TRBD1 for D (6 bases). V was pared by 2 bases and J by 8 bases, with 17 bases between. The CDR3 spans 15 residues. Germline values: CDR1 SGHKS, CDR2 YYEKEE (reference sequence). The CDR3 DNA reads TGTGCCAGCAGCTTCTACGACCGGGACAAAGATGAGCAGTTCTTC. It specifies CASSFYDRDKDEQFF.

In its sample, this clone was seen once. The CDR3: CASSFVTTSGPTDTQYF. The CDR3 coding sequence is TGTGCCAGCAGCTTTGTCACGACTAGCGGGCCCACAGATACGCAGTATTTT. V is TRBV7-2 and J is TRBJ2-3, with TRBD2 matching over 10 bases. The length of the CDR3 is 17 residues. Trimming cost V 3 bases and J 2 bases; bases outside gene matches: 8. Per germline, CDR1 SGHTA and CDR2 FQGNSA.

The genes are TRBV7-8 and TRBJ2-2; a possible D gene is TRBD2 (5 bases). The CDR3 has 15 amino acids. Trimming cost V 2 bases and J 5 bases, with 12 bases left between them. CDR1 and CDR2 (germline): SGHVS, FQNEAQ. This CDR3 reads CASSLIGLSTGELFF. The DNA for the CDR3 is TGTGCCAGCAGCTTAATTGGACTGTCTACCGGGGAGCTGTTTTTT.

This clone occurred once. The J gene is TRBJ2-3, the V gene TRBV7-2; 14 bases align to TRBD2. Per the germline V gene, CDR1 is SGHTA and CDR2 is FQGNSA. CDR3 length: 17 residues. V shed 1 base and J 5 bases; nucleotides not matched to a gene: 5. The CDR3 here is CASSLGLAGGQRDTQYF. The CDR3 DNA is TGTGCCAGCAGCTTAGGACTAGCGGGGGGGCAAAGAGATACGCAGTATTTT.

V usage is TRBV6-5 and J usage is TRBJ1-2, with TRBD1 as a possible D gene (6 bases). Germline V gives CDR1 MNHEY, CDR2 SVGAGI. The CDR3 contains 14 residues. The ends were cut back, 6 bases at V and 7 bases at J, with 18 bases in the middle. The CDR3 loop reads CASSTLRQDPGYTF. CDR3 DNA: TGTGCCAGCAGCACCCTTCGACAGGATCCTGGCTACACCTTC.

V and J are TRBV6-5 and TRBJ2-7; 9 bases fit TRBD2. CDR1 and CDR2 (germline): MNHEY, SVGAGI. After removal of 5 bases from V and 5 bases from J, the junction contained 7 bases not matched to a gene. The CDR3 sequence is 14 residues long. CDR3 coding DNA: TGTGCCAGCAGTCCGGGACTAGCATCACACGAGCAGTACTTC. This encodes CASSPGLASHEQYF.

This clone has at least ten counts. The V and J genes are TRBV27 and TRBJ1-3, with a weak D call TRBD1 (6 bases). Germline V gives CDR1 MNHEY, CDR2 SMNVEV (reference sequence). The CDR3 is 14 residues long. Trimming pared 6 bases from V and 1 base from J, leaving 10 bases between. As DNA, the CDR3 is TGTGCCAGCAGCTTAACAGGGTCTGGAAACACCATATATTTT. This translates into CASSLTGSGNTIYF.

This CDR3 is CASSLGQPNTEAFF. CDR3 in DNA: TGCGCCAGCAGCTTGGGACAGCCGAACACTGAAGCTTTCTTT. V is TRBV5-1 and J is TRBJ1-1, with a possible D match to TRBD1 (5 bases). CDR1 is SGHRS, CDR2 YFSETQ, per germline. The V end was cut by 0 bases, the J end by 1 base, with 7 bases between. CDR3 length: 14 amino acids.

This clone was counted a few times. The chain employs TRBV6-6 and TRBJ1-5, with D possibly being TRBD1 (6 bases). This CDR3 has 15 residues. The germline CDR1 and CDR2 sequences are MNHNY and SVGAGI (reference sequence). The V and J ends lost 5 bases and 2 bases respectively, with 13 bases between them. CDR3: CASSTDRTGNQPQHF. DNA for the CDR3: TGTGCCAGCAGTACCGACAGGACCGGCAATCAGCCCCAGCATTTT.

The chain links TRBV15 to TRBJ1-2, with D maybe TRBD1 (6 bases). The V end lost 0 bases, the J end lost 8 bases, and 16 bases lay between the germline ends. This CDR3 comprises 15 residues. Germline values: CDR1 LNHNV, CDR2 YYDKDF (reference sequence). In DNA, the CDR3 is TGTGCCACCAGCAGAGATCTTTCCAGGGGTCGAGGCTACACCTTC. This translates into CATSRDLSRGRGYTF.